This TCR beta chain was documented in a study of T cell clonality in common variable immunodeficiency. This clone was picked up many times. The read gets to within 3 residues of the CDR3 end, and the germline J gene fills in the rest. Profiled with immunoSEQ multiplex PCR; TCRdb holds only in-frame clones, not every one. This repertoire holds some 40,000 clones, and none appear only once. Most patients and controls had Caucasian heritage. Trimming cost V 6 bases and J 2 bases, with 14 bases left between them. The CDR3 covers 13 residues. Germline loops: CDR1 DFQATT, CDR2 SNEGSKA (reference sequence). The TCR sequence derives from a person aged 18 to 70 in good health. The material sequenced was peripheral blood mononuclear cells. The rearrangement links TRBV20-1 to TRBJ2-7, with a possible D match to TRBD1 (6 bases). The CDR3 spells CSAPKTGTYEQYF. The CDR3 DNA, read in part, is TGCAGTGCGCCAAAAACAGGGACCTACGAG.